Listed below are T cell receptor beta chains from one sample, sequenced in a study of T cells after yellow fever vaccination. TCRdb redid the calling of the 5' RACE reads with MiXCR, one entry per CDR3 protein. This sample has roughly 260,000 distinct CDR3 sequences, with 10% to 15% found just once. The sample consisted of CD4+ T cells sorted from PBMCs, taken 45 days after the yellow fever booster vaccination. The origin of the receptors is a man in his thirties or forties who received the YFV17D yellow fever vaccine. CDR3s include the opening cysteine and the closing phenylalanine or tryptophan. Each record gives: V gene, J gene, clone size, D gene, CDR3 DNA, CDR3 protein. The D gene is left open where the match is weak. Size values are once, few and many counts, or a class for expanded clones, and some rows have none.

TRBV19	TRBJ1-5	-	TRBD1	TGTGCCAGTAGTGACGGACAGGGGGGCAACTATCAGCCCCAGCATTTT	CASSDGQGGNYQPQHF
TRBV7-2	TRBJ2-5	-	-	TGTGCCAGCAGCTTGAATACTGCGGAGACCCAGTACTTC	CASSLNTAETQYF
TRBV12-3/TRBV12-4	TRBJ2-1	few	TRBD2	TGTGCCAGCAGTTTGAGTAGCGGGAGAACAAATGAGCAGTTCTTC	CASSLSSGRTNEQFF
TRBV18	TRBJ2-7	-	-	TGTGCCAGCTCACCGCGACTTGTAGGAGACGAGCAGTACTTC	CASSPRLVGDEQYF
TRBV7-9	TRBJ1-2	few	TRBD1	TGTGCCAGCAGCTTATCGGACAGGGTCTATGGCTACACCTTC	CASSLSDRVYGYTF
TRBV5-1	TRBJ2-2	-	-	TGCGCCAGCAGCTTGTATGGCGGGGAGCTGTTTTTT	CASSLYGGELFF
TRBV12-3/TRBV12-4	TRBJ2-3	many	-	TGTGCCAGCAGCCACAGGTCAGATACGCAGTATTTT	CASSHRSDTQYF
TRBV12-3/TRBV12-4	TRBJ2-7	few	TRBD2	TGTGCCAGCAGTTTTGGGACTAAGGATTACGAGCAGTACTTC	CASSFGTKDYEQYF
TRBV5-8	TRBJ1-2	few	-	TGTGCCAGCAGCTTCACAGGGTCCTATGGCTACACCTTC	CASSFTGSYGYTF
TRBV6-1	TRBJ1-5	few	-	TGTGCCAGCAGGAAGGGCAGTGGCCTTCCCGGGCCCCAGCATTTT	CASRKGSGLPGPQHF
TRBV28	TRBJ1-5	-	-	TGTGCCAGCAGTCCCGCGGGCAGGGGCAACTATCAGCCCCAGCATTTT	CASSPAGRGNYQPQHF
TRBV29-1	TRBJ2-7	-	TRBD1	TGCAGCGTGGGGGACAGAAGCGAGCAGTACTTC	CSVGDRSEQYF
TRBV12-3/TRBV12-4	TRBJ1-3	few	-	TGTGCCAGCACCTGGGGGGCTGGTGGAAACACCATATATTTT	CASTWGAGGNTIYF
TRBV10-3	TRBJ2-5	-	-	TGTGCCATCAGTGAAGGGGCCCAGCAAGAGACCCAGTACTTC	CAISEGAQQETQYF
TRBV14	TRBJ2-1	-	TRBD2	TGTGCCAGCAGCCATGGACTAGCGGGAGTCTCCTACAATGAGCAGTTCTTC	CASSHGLAGVSYNEQFF
TRBV10-3	TRBJ2-1	-	TRBD2	TGTGCCATCAGCCCCGCCAGCGGGAGCGGCAATGAGCAGTTCTTC	CAISPASGSGNEQFF
TRBV5-6	TRBJ2-5	few	TRBD2	TGTGCCAGCTGCCTGTCCGGACTAGCGGGTTGGGGTCGAGAGACCCAGTACTTC	CASCLSGLAGWGRETQYF
TRBV5-1	TRBJ1-2	-	TRBD1	TGCGCCAGCAGCCCGGGGGGACAGGGAAATGGCTACACCTTC	CASSPGGQGNGYTF
TRBV3-1	TRBJ2-5	-	-	TGTGCCAGCAGCCAAGCGGACAGTGGGGAGACCCAGTACTTC	CASSQADSGETQYF
TRBV11-1	TRBJ2-1	-	TRBD1	TGTGCCAGCAACTCGGGGACACAGTGGGACAGGGAAGGCAATGAGCAGTTCTTC	CASNSGTQWDREGNEQFF
TRBV20-1	TRBJ1-2	-	TRBD1	TGCAGTGCATCAGACAGGGCGACCTATGGCTACACCTTC	CSASDRATYGYTF
TRBV5-1	TRBJ1-1	-	-	TGCGCCAGCTGCGGTTACACTGAAGCTTTCTTT	CASCGYTEAFF
TRBV18	TRBJ2-3	few	-	TGTGCCAGCTCACCCGTCGCAGATACGCAGTATTTT	CASSPVADTQYF
TRBV7-2	TRBJ2-7	-	TRBD2	TGTGCCAGCAGTCTAGAGTCGGCGGGAGGGGGGTACGAGCAGTACTTC	CASSLESAGGGYEQYF
TRBV6-1	TRBJ2-5	-	TRBD1	TGTGCCAGCAAGATTAACAGGGGGCGACAAGAGACCCAGTACTTC	CASKINRGRQETQYF
TRBV7-8	TRBJ1-2	many	TRBD1	TGTGCCAGCAGCTCCCGGGACAGCTATGGCTACACCTTC	CASSSRDSYGYTF
TRBV12-5	TRBJ2-4	-	TRBD1	TGTGCTAGTGGTTTGGGGACAGGAAACATTCAGTACTTC	CASGLGTGNIQYF
TRBV7-9	TRBJ1-6	-	-	TGTGCCAGCAGCGCATCGGGACTCCCCTCACCCCTCCACTTT	CASSASGLPSPLHF
TRBV20-1	TRBJ2-3	few	-	TGCAGTGCTAGAGATATTTCTAGCACAGATACGCAGTATTTT	CSARDISSTDTQYF
TRBV3-1	TRBJ2-7	-	TRBD2	TGTGCCAGCAGCCACCTAGCGGGAGGGTTCGAGCAGTACTTC	CASSHLAGGFEQYF
TRBV7-9	TRBJ2-1	few	-	TGTGCCAGCGCCGGGGTTGGGATCAATGAGCAGTTCTTC	CASAGVGINEQFF
TRBV20-1	TRBJ2-7	-	-	TGCAGTGCTAGTATACTAGCCGGAGACCAGGGCGTACACGAGCAGTACTTC	CSASILAGDQGVHEQYF
TRBV30	TRBJ2-1	few	TRBD2	TGTGCCTGGAGTGGACGGTGGACGGGAGGGCGTTACAATGAGCAGTTCTTC	CAWSGRWTGGRYNEQFF
TRBV7-3	TRBJ2-1	-	-	TGTGCCAGCAGCTTCTATGGGGAGTACAATGAGCAGTTCTTC	CASSFYGEYNEQFF
TRBV3-1	TRBJ2-5	-	TRBD2	TGTGCCACCAGCCAAGGTCTAATGGGGGGGGAGACCCAGTACTTC	CATSQGLMGGETQYF
TRBV7-2	TRBJ2-3	-	TRBD2	TGTGCCAGCAGCTTAGGATCTAGCGGGAGTACAAATACGCAGTATTTT	CASSLGSSGSTNTQYF
TRBV3-1	TRBJ2-3	-	-	TGTGCCAGCAGCCATGGTATAGGACCCGCGCAGTATTTT	CASSHGIGPAQYF
TRBV7-8	TRBJ2-1	-	TRBD2	TGTGCCCTTGGACTAGCCCCTTGGCGAGAGCAGTTCTTC	CALGLAPWREQFF
TRBV6-5	TRBJ1-5	-	-	TGTGCCAGCAGGTCGGACGGGACTACCATCGCCCAGCATTTT	CASRSDGTTIAQHF
TRBV7-9	TRBJ2-4	few	TRBD2	TGTGCCAGCAGCCGAGGGACTAGCGAAGCCAAAAACATTCAGTACTTC	CASSRGTSEAKNIQYF
TRBV12-3/TRBV12-4	TRBJ2-4	-	-	TGTGCCAGCGGTGATGCCAAAAACATTCAGTACTTC	CASGDAKNIQYF
TRBV2	TRBJ2-1	once	-	TGTGCCAGCAGTGTAATGGGGGAAAATGAGCAGTTCTTC	CASSVMGENEQFF
TRBV6-2/TRBV6-3	TRBJ2-1	few	TRBD2	TGTGCCAGCAGTTACGGTCGAGTACGGACTAGCGGGAGATCGGACAATGAGCAGTTCTTC	CASSYGRVRTSGRSDNEQFF
TRBV7-2	TRBJ2-3	-	-	TGTGCCAGCAGCAGTACCACCGGCACAGATACGCAGTATTTT	CASSSTTGTDTQYF
TRBV20-1	TRBJ2-5	-	-	TGCAGTGCTAGAGACCTCCACCAAGAGACCCAGTACTTC	CSARDLHQETQYF
TRBV10-3	TRBJ2-2	-	-	TGTGCCATCAGTGAACAGAGGTTCCCCGGGGAGCTGTTTTTT	CAISEQRFPGELFF
TRBV7-2	TRBJ2-7	few	TRBD1	TGTGCCAGCAGCTTTCTTGGGACAGGGTATTACGAGCAGTACTTC	CASSFLGTGYYEQYF
TRBV12-3/TRBV12-4	TRBJ2-5	-	-	TGTGCCAGCAGGATGGGGGTTGGAGAGACCCAGTACTTC	CASRMGVGETQYF
TRBV24-1	TRBJ2-7	-	-	TGTGCCACCAGTGGGCAGGGACCTACCTACGAGCAGTACTTC	CATSGQGPTYEQYF
TRBV2	TRBJ2-5	-	-	TGTGCCAGCAGTGGGGGTAGGGGCCAAACGAAGACCCAGTACTTC	CASSGGRGQTKTQYF
TRBV3-1	TRBJ2-7	few	TRBD1	TGTGCCAGCAGCCAAGTCAGGACAGGGGGCGAGCAGTACTTC	CASSQVRTGGEQYF
TRBV27	TRBJ2-3	-	TRBD2	TGTGCCAGCAGTTTATACGGACTAGCGGGACGGTCCGCAGATACGCAGTATTTT	CASSLYGLAGRSADTQYF
TRBV12-3/TRBV12-4	TRBJ1-5	many	-	TGTGCCAGCAGTTTACAGGGGAGCAATCAGCCCCAGCATTTT	CASSLQGSNQPQHF